This TCR beta chain was recorded in a study of identical twins. Trimming left V 6 bases short and J 2 bases short, with 18 bases between. CDR1 and CDR2 (germline): SEHNR, FQNEAQ (reference sequence). The CDR3 has 16 amino acids. Template switching added a universal primer site, and cDNA bore unique molecular identifiers. TCRdb reprocessed the 5' RACE reads with MiXCR, giving one entry per CDR3 protein. Among under 250,000 distinct CDR3 sequences listed, approximately 8% were seen once. The same sample was also studied in work on yellow fever vaccine responses in identical twins.

Material: CD8+ T cells sorted from blood. The origin of this receptor is a woman aged 18-29 years in good health. The V gene is TRBV7-9, the J gene TRBJ2-3; tentatively, D is TRBD2 (5 bases). The CDR3 protein is CASSFAPAEPTDTQYF. The CDR3 DNA follows: TGTGCCAGCAGTTTTGCCCCAGCGGAACCCACAGATACGCAGTATTTT.